Below are 22 T cell receptor beta chains sequenced from a single sample in a study of cytomegalovirus exposure and HLA in healthy donors. The PCR was carried out with 60 Vbeta primers and 13 Jbeta primers. Method: immunoSEQ multiplex PCR; TCRdb's copy keeps in-frame clones and lacks some. This sample has some 140,000 clones, with 72% found just once. Sequencing input: PBMCs. Receptors were obtained from a man in his fifties or sixties in good health and CMV-seropositive.

The gene calls are TRBV2 and TRBJ1-4; 9 bases map to TRBD1. Germline V gene data show CDR1 as SNHLY and CDR2 as FYNNEI. The CDR3 sequence is 14 residues long. V trimming: 4 bases; J trimming: 6 bases; junction bases outside the gene matches: 3. The CDR3 bases are TGTGCCAGCAGTGTGACAGGGGGTCATGAAAAACTGTTTTTT. This gives the protein CASSVTGGHEKLFF.

J is TRBJ2-2 and V is TRBV5-1; D is perhaps TRBD2 (5 bases). The length of the CDR3 is 19 residues. Between the trimmed V and J ends, which lost 3 bases and 2 bases, there was a span of 23 bases. Germline V gene lookup returns CDR1 SGHRS and CDR2 YFSETQ. This CDR3 is CASSSGILVTSKNTGELFF. The CDR3 DNA is TGCGCCAGCAGCTCGGGGATTTTGGTAACCTCAAAAAACACCGGGGAGCTGTTTTTT.

This clone was observed a few times. Lacking the conserved final phenylalanine or tryptophan, this CDR3 likely reflects a read error. The limits of the CDR3 on the DNA are not certain, so only TCRdb's listed CDR3 is given. This chain joins TRBV13 and TRBJ1-1. CDR1 PRHDT and CDR2 FYEKMQ come from the germline V gene (reference sequence). The CDR3 is made up of 9 amino acids, end residues included. CDR3: CASSGGTFS.

DNA of the CDR3: TGCGCCAGCAGTGAACGTAGCGGGGTCACCTACAATGAGCAGTTCTTC. Translating it yields CASSERSGVTYNEQFF. The J gene is TRBJ2-1, the V gene TRBV10-1, with 8 bases aligning to TRBD2. The CDR3 totals 16 residues. Germline CDR1 and CDR2: WNHNN and SYGVQD (reference sequence). Losses at the gene ends were 3 bases for V and 2 bases for J; bases not matched to a gene: 6.

The chain carries TRBV27 and TRBJ2-1; weak D call: TRBD2 (5 bases). V shed 5 bases and J shed 6 bases, with 20 bases lying between them. The CDR3 covers 16 residues. The V gene's germline CDR1 is MNHEY and CDR2 SMNVEV (reference sequence). CDR3 sequence (DNA): TGTGCCAGCAGTCGACCTGGAGGCTCCAAGAGCAATGAGCAGTTCTTC. Protein: CASSRPGGSKSNEQFF.

This sequence joins TRBV5-6 and TRBJ2-2; the D gene is possibly TRBD2 (6 bases). Per the germline V gene, CDR1 is SGHDT and CDR2 is YYEEEE. Trimming left V 4 bases short and J 5 bases short, with 15 bases between. The CDR3 contains 15 residues. CDR3 sequence (DNA): TGTGCCAGCAGCATCTGGCGGGGCTGGACCGGGGAGCTGTTTTTT. Amino acids: CASSIWRGWTGELFF.

The chain joins TRBV7-2 to TRBJ2-1; 9 bases align to TRBD1. There are 15 residues in the CDR3. Unmatched junction bases numbered 9, after V lost 4 bases and J lost 8 bases. Germline V lookup: CDR1 SGHTA, CDR2 FQGNSA. DNA of the CDR3: TGTGCCAGCAGCTCAACCGGGACAGGGAAGGATGAGCAGTTCTTC. Residues: CASSSTGTGKDEQFF.

The chain couples TRBV7-2 to TRBJ1-3, with D tentatively TRBD1 (6 bases). This CDR3 region has 16 residues. CDR1 is SGHTA and CDR2 is FQGNSA in the germline V gene. V lost 7 bases and J lost 0, with 16 bases in between. CDR3 amino acids: CASTLLGGPSGNTIYF. The CDR3 DNA reads TGTGCCAGCACCCTCTTGGGGGGGCCCTCTGGAAACACCATATATTTT.

V usage is TRBV6-6 and J usage is TRBJ2-7; 10 nucleotides align to TRBD1. Germline CDR1 is MNHNY and CDR2 is SVGAGI (reference sequence). The CDR3 loop spans 14 amino acids. V lost 3 bases to trimming and J lost 5 bases; unmatched junction nucleotides: 4. The CDR3 here is CASSYSGQGHEQYF. As DNA, the CDR3 is TGTGCCAGCAGTTATTCGGGACAGGGGCACGAGCAGTACTTC.

The genes are TRBV5-4 and TRBJ2-1, with TRBD1 as a possible D gene (6 bases). The CDR3 has 15 residues. CDR1 and CDR2 (germline): SGHNT, YYREEE (reference sequence). Trimming removed 4 bases from V and 2 bases from J, with 13 bases in between. The CDR3 loop is CASSKGQLAYNEQFF. As DNA, the CDR3 is TGTGCCAGCAGCAAAGGACAGCTTGCCTACAATGAGCAGTTCTTC.

The rearrangement joins TRBV13 to TRBJ2-7, with a possible D match to TRBD2 (6 bases). Trimming pared 5 bases from V and 5 bases from J, leaving 19 bases between. The CDR3 consists of 15 residues. Per the germline V gene, CDR1 is PRHDT and CDR2 is FYEKMQ (reference sequence). For the CDR3, the DNA is TGTGCCAGCAGCCTATCCGGGACTCCCAGGGACGAGCAGTACTTC. It yields the protein CASSLSGTPRDEQYF. The full variable domain, in which reference TRBV13 and TRBJ2-7 provide the parts outside the CDR3, is AAGVIQSPRHLIKEKRETATLKCYPIPRHDTVYWYQQGPGQDPQFLISFYEKMQSDKGSIPDRFSAQQFSDYHSELNMSSLELGDSALYFCASSLSGTPRDEQYFGPGTRLTVT.

The chain recombines TRBV11-3 with TRBJ2-3, with 7 bases lining up with TRBD2. J gave up 0 bases and V 5 bases, and 8 bases lay outside the gene matches. Germline-derived CDR1 and CDR2 are SGHNT and YENEEA. This CDR3 has 16 residues. The CDR3 DNA is TGTGCCAGCAGCCTACGCGTAGCGGGCAGCACAGATACGCAGTATTTT. The encoded protein is CASSLRVAGSTDTQYF.

CDR3 protein: CASSQDQGQGNSPLHF. As DNA, the CDR3 is TGTGCCAGCAGCCAAGATCAAGGACAGGGAAATTCACCCCTCCACTTT. The chain combines TRBV14 with TRBJ1-6; 8 bases line up with TRBD1. J lost 7 bases, V lost 0 bases, and 5 bases had no gene match. Germline V CDR1 and CDR2: SGHDN, FVKESK. The CDR3 has 16 residues.

This clone was detected once. This chain connects TRBV13 to TRBJ2-5, with D uncertain. V was trimmed by 2 bases and J by 8 bases, leaving 18 bases between them. This CDR3 is built from 15 residues. Germline CDR1 PRHDT, CDR2 FYEKMQ (reference sequence). The CDR3 region has the DNA TGTGCCAGCAGCTTACTTGAAAAGGTGCCTAGAACCCAGTACTTC. Translated, it gives CASSLLEKVPRTQYF. Filled out from reference TRBV13 and TRBJ2-5, the complete variable domain reads AAGVIQSPRHLIKEKRETATLKCYPIPRHDTVYWYQQGPGQDPQFLISFYEKMQSDKGSIPDRFSAQQFSDYHSELNMSSLELGDSALYFCASSLLEKVPRTQYFGPGTRLLVL.

The gene calls are TRBV29-1 and TRBJ1-1, with a possible D match to TRBD1 (5 bases). Trimming shortened V by 4 bases and J by 1 base, and 10 bases separated the two germline ends. The V gene's germline CDR1 is SQVTM and CDR2 ANQGSEA. This CDR3 region has 13 residues. CDR3 sequence: CSVGGVPNTEAFF. DNA for the CDR3: TGCAGCGTTGGGGGGGTACCGAACACTGAAGCTTTCTTT. Drawing the rest from reference TRBV29-1 and TRBJ1-1, the complete variable domain is SAVISQKPSRDICQRGTSLTIQCQVDSQVTMMFWYRQQPGQSLTLIATANQGSEATYESGFVIDKFPISRPNLTFSTLTVSNMSPEDSSIYLCSVGGVPNTEAFFGQGTRLTVV.

This clone was observed a few times. The rearrangement links TRBV7-9 to TRBJ2-7; 8 nucleotides match TRBD1. From germline, CDR1 is SEHNR and CDR2 FQNEAQ (reference sequence). J gave up 3 bases and V 5 bases, and 3 bases lay outside the gene matches. The CDR3 is made up of 13 amino acids. CDR3 in amino acids: CASSPGTGYEQYF. In DNA form, the CDR3 reads TGTGCCAGCAGCCCTGGGACAGGCTACGAGCAGTACTTC.

There are a few counts of this clone. The chain combines TRBV2 with TRBJ2-7; D possibly corresponds to TRBD1 (5 bases). The CDR3 sequence is 12 residues long. Deletions cut 6 bases from V and 5 bases from J, with 11 bases between. Germline CDR1 SNHLY, CDR2 FYNNEI. CDR3 DNA sequence: TGTGCCAGCAGGATTGACAGCGACGAGCAGTACTTC. Translation gives CASRIDSDEQYF.

This chain uses TRBV2 with TRBJ2-2, with TRBD2 matching 12 bases. The V gene end was trimmed by 6 bases and the J gene end by 6 bases; junction bases not matched to a gene: 5. CDR3 length: 15 amino acids. CDR1 and CDR2 (germline): SNHLY, FYNNEI. As DNA, the CDR3 is TGTGCCAGCAGCGCGACTAGCGGGAGTCCCGGGGAGCTGTTTTTT. This gives the protein CASSATSGSPGELFF.

The rearrangement joins TRBV11-3 to TRBJ2-7, with D perhaps matching TRBD2 (5 bases). This CDR3 comprises 15 residues. The V and J ends lost 1 base and 1 base respectively, with 11 bases between them. Germline CDR1 and CDR2: SGHNT and YENEEA. The DNA for the CDR3 is TGTGCCAGCAGCTTAGGAGGCCGGGAATCCTACGAGCAGTACTTC. Amino acid sequence: CASSLGGRESYEQYF. Full variable domain (missing parts from reference TRBV11-3 and TRBJ2-7): EAGVVQSPRYKIIEKKQPVAFWCNPISGHNTLYWYLQNLGQGPELLIRYENEEAVDDSQLPKDRFSAERLKGVDSTLKIQPAELGDSAVYLCASSLGGRESYEQYFGPGTRLTVT.

The rearrangement joins TRBV7-9 to TRBJ1-1; no clear D gene. V was cut by 6 bases and J by 6 bases, with 8 bases left in between. CDR1 and CDR2 from the germline V gene are SEHNR and FQNEAQ (reference sequence). The CDR3 loop spans 11 amino acids. The CDR3 DNA is TGTGCCAGCAGGGCGGGGTCTGAAGCTTTCTTT. This translates into CASRAGSEAFF.

This clone was seen at least ten times. The CDR3 spells CASNMGTVREYF. For the CDR3, the DNA is TGTGCCAGCAATATGGGGACAGTTAGGGAGTACTTC. The rearrangement uses TRBV6-1 and TRBJ2-7, with TRBD1 matching 7 bases. Germline CDR1 reads MNHNS; CDR2 reads SASEGT. The CDR3 is 12 residues long. Unmatched junction bases numbered 11, after V lost 7 bases and J lost 11 bases.

The chain is built from TRBV5-1 and TRBJ1-5; D is perhaps TRBD1 (5 bases). Germline loops: CDR1 SGHRS, CDR2 YFSETQ. The CDR3 is 15 amino acids. Trimming removed 0 bases from V and 7 bases from J, with 14 bases in between. For the CDR3, the DNA is TGCGCCAGCAGCTTGGGATCAGGGTCTGGCCAGCCCCAGCATTTT. Translated: CASSLGSGSGQPQHF.